One and the same sample provided the 19 T cell receptor beta chains below, sequenced in a study of patients and donors after allogeneic stem cell transplantation. TCRdb re-called the RT-PCR reads with MiXCR, one entry per CDR3 protein. Of approximately 98,000 distinct CDR3 sequences in the sample, 35% are singletons; the top ten hold around 30%. The sequenced sample consisted of blood, either unsorted or a sorted T cell fraction (not recorded which). These receptors originate from a human donor who was either an allogeneic HSCT recipient or a stem cell or donor lymphocyte infusion donor (not recorded which). It is not recorded whose cells these are; they may come from a transplant donor.

CDR3 in DNA: TGTGCCAGCAGCCACGCCTACTGGGACGAGCAGTACTTC. Its protein product is CASSHAYWDEQYF. This chain joins TRBV3-1 and TRBJ2-7; D unresolved. The CDR3 totals 13 residues. V dropped 3 bases and J dropped 5 bases, with 11 bases sitting between them. From germline, CDR1 is LGHDT and CDR2 YNNKEL (reference sequence).

The chain couples TRBV6-2 or TRBV6-3 to TRBJ1-5; the D is unclear. V was cut by 6 bases and J by 2 bases, with 20 bases left in between. Germline V gives CDR1 MNHEY, CDR2 SVGEGT. The CDR3 has 17 amino acids. The CDR3 sequence is CASSPRPRVKGNQPQHF. CDR3 sequence (DNA): TGTGCCAGCAGCCCCCGACCGAGGGTAAAGGGCAATCAGCCCCAGCATTTT.

The chain carries TRBV6-5 and TRBJ2-7, with 8 nucleotides matching TRBD1. This CDR3 spans 15 amino acids. V was clipped by 4 bases and J by 2 bases; unmatched bases: 7. Germline V lookup: CDR1 MNHEY, CDR2 SVGAGI. CDR3 sequence: CASSFRHRGTYEQYF. Written as DNA, the CDR3 is TGTGCCAGCAGTTTTCGTCACAGGGGGACCTACGAGCAGTACTTC.

The J gene is TRBJ2-1, the V gene TRBV20-1; the match to TRBD2 covers 13 bases. The CDR3 has 19 residues. The trim removed 3 bases at V and 3 bases at J, leaving 14 bases unmatched. Per the germline V gene, CDR1 is DFQATT and CDR2 is SNEGSKA (reference sequence). The CDR3 here is CSASSPGLAGPRGYNEQFF. The CDR3 DNA sequence: TGCAGTGCTAGTAGCCCGGGACTAGCGGGACCCAGGGGCTACAATGAGCAGTTCTTC.

This clonotype was observed a few times. J is TRBJ1-3 and V is TRBV6-5, with 9 bases identical to TRBD1. Germline lookup yields CDR1 MNHEY and CDR2 SVGAGI. The junction had 3 bases not matched to a gene; V was cut back by 7 bases and J by 2 bases. This CDR3 contains 14 residues. The CDR3 reads CASKRQGAGNTIYF. The CDR3 DNA follows: TGTGCCAGCAAAAGACAGGGGGCTGGAAACACCATATATTTT.

Only a few counts were recorded for this clonotype. The rearrangement joins TRBV12-3 or TRBV12-4 to TRBJ1-6; D is unclear. V was clipped by 5 bases and J by 13 bases, with 12 bases between them. This CDR3 contains 12 residues. CDR3 sequence: CASSPRSFPLHF. Here the CDR3 DNA reads TGTGCCAGCAGTCCACGGAGTTTTCCCCTCCACTTT.

This clonotype was picked up a small number of times. The chain is built from TRBV21-1 and TRBJ2-1; TRBD2, the table's D call, lacks a check against the DNA. TRBV21-1 counts as a pseudogene. The CDR3 is made up of 19 amino acids. The CDR3 reads CASSIHGTSGSSSYNEQFF. Here the CDR3 DNA reads TGTGCCAGCAGCATACACGGGACTAGCGGGAGCAGCTCCTACAATGAGCAGTTCTTC.

This clonotype occurred a few times. The chain joins TRBV24-1 to TRBJ2-3; D is undetermined. This CDR3 is 12 amino acids long. Trimming removed 9 bases at V and 3 bases at J, with 9 bases between. Per the germline V gene, CDR1 is KGHDR and CDR2 is SFDVKD. CDR3 protein: CATRSTTDTQYF. CDR3 DNA sequence: TGTGCCACCCGCTCCACGACAGATACGCAGTATTTT.

This sequence joins TRBV20-1 and TRBJ2-3; D not resolved. V was pared by 0 bases and J by 4 bases, with 17 bases between. The germline gives CDR1 DFQATT, CDR2 SNEGSKA (reference sequence). The CDR3 spans 16 residues. The CDR3 sequence: CSAREDFPIWADTQYF. The CDR3 region has the DNA TGCAGTGCTAGAGAAGACTTCCCCATTTGGGCAGATACGCAGTATTTT.

The chain uses TRBV12-3 or TRBV12-4 and TRBJ2-1; the match to TRBD2 covers 7 bases. This CDR3 comprises 13 residues. The J segment lost 8 bases and the V segment lost 8 bases, leaving 9 bases of the junction unmatched. The CDR3, as DNA: TGTGCCAGCCGAGGGAGGGTTCGGGATGAGCAGTTCTTC. This encodes CASRGRVRDEQFF.

J is TRBJ1-1 and V is TRBV6-1, with a possible D match to TRBD1 (6 bases). V lost 5 bases to trimming and J lost 4 bases, with 14 bases between them. Germline V CDR1 and CDR2: MNHNS, SASEGT. There are 14 residues in the CDR3. CDR3 residues: CASSINRDSTEAFF. The CDR3 bases are TGTGCCAGCAGTATTAACAGGGATAGCACTGAAGCTTTCTTT.

The chain carries TRBV27 and TRBJ2-1; 10 bases map to TRBD2. This CDR3 contains 14 residues. CDR1 MNHEY and CDR2 SMNVEV come from the germline V gene (reference sequence). V trimming: 4 bases; J trimming: 7 bases; junction bases outside the gene matches: 4. The CDR3: CASSSGLAANEQFF. The CDR3 DNA is TGTGCCAGCAGTTCCGGACTAGCGGCAAATGAGCAGTTCTTC.

The sample holds a few counts of this clonotype. This CDR3 is CASRTGNSPLHF. For the CDR3, the DNA is TGTGCCAGCAGGACAGGGAATTCACCCCTCCACTTT. The chain carries TRBV6-5 and TRBJ1-6; TRBD1 aligns across 7 bases. J lost 7 bases, V lost 6 bases, and 0 bases had no gene match. Germline-derived CDR1 and CDR2 are MNHEY and SVGAGI. The CDR3 contains 12 residues.

The chain joins TRBV10-3 to TRBJ2-1; D is unclear. The CDR3 has 17 amino acids. Trimming cost V 5 bases and J 3 bases, with 20 bases left between them. Looked up from germline, CDR1 is ENHRY and CDR2 is SYGVKD. For the CDR3, the DNA is TGTGCCATCAGTCCCCTCACCGCGCAGTGGAACTACAATGAGCAGTTCTTC. Residues: CAISPLTAQWNYNEQFF.

This rearrangement joins TRBV30 to TRBJ2-7; D tentatively fits TRBD1 or TRBD2 (5 bases each). Trimming shortened V by 3 bases and J by 0 bases, and 15 bases separated the two germline ends. This CDR3 spans 15 amino acids. Germline V gene data show CDR1 as GTSNPN and CDR2 as SVGIG (reference sequence). The DNA for the CDR3 is TGTGCCTGGAGGAGCCTTCGGGGCCTCTCCTACGAGCAGTACTTC. This sequence encodes CAWRSLRGLSYEQYF.

This chain connects TRBV18 to TRBJ2-7; 9 bases fit TRBD1. The CDR3 length is 15 residues. With V trimmed by 2 bases and J by 5 bases, 7 bases remained unmatched. Germline CDR1 reads KGHSH; CDR2 reads LQKENI. CDR3 in amino acids: CASSPRGQGRHEQYF. The DNA of the CDR3 is TGTGCCAGCTCACCAAGGGGACAGGGTCGCCACGAGCAGTACTTC.

The V call is TRBV5-6, the J call TRBJ1-1, with a tentative D call TRBD1 (5 bases). The V gene's germline CDR1 is SGHDT and CDR2 YYEEEE. V gave up 0 bases and J gave up 3 bases, with 12 bases separating them. The CDR3 runs to 15 residues. CDR3 bases: TGTGCCAGCAGCTTGGCCTGGGGGTGGGACACTGAAGCTTTCTTT. This encodes CASSLAWGWDTEAFF.

The V call is TRBV19, the J call TRBJ1-2; D call uncertain. Trimming left V 2 bases short and J 3 bases short, with 19 bases between. Germline V gives CDR1 LNHDA, CDR2 SQIVND (reference sequence). This CDR3 has 17 residues. The CDR3 spells CASSIPMRGEPDYGYTF. In nucleotides, the CDR3 is TGTGCCAGTAGTATACCGATGAGAGGAGAACCCGACTATGGCTACACCTTC.

The table lists this clonotype with a count of one. This chain's CDR3 is CASSPRKVSGRGINEQFF. The CDR3 region has the DNA TGTGCCAGCAGCCCTCGAAAAGTTAGCGGGAGGGGAATCAATGAGCAGTTCTTC. The V gene is TRBV4-2, the J gene TRBJ2-1; 11 positions match TRBD2. CDR1 is LGHNA and CDR2 is YNFKEQ in the germline V gene. The CDR3 is made up of 18 amino acids. With 4 bases clipped from V and 6 bases from J, the junction kept 14 bases outside the gene matches.